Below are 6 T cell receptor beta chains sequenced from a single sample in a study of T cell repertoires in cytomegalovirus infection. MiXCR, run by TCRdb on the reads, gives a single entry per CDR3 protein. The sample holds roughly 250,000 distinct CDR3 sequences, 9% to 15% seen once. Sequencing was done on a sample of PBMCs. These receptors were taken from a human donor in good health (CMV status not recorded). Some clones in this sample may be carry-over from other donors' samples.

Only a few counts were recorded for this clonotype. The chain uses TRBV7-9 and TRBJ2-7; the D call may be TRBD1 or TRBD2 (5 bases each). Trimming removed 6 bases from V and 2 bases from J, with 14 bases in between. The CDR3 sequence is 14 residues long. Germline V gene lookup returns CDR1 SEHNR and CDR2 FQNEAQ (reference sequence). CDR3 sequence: CASRGDGIAYEQYF. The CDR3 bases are TGTGCCAGCAGGGGGGACGGAATAGCCTACGAGCAGTACTTC.

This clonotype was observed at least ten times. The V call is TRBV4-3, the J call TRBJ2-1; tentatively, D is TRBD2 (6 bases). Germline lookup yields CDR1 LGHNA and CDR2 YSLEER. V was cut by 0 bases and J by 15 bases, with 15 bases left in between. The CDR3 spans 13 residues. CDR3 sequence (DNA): TGCGCCAGCAGCCAAGAGAGGGAGACTAGACGGTTCTTC. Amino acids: CASSQERETRRFF.

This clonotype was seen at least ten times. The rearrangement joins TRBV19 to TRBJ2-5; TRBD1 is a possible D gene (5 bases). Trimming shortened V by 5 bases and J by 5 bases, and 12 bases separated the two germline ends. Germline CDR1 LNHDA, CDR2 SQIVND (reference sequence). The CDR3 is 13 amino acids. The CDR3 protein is CASSVTGQETQYF. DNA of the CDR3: TGTGCCAGTAGTGTTACAGGTCAGGAGACCCAGTACTTC.

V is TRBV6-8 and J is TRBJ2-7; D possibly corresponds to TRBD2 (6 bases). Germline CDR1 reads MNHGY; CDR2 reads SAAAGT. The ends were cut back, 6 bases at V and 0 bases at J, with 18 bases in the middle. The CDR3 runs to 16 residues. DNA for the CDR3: TGTGCCAGCAGCCCGGGAGTAGTTCTAAGCTCCTACGAGCAGTACTTC. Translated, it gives CASSPGVVLSSYEQYF.

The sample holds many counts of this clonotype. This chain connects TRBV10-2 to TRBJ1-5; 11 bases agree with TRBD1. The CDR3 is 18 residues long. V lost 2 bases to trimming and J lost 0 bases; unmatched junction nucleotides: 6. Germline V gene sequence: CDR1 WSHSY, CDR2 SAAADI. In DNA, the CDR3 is TGCGCCAGCAGTGAGGCGGGACAGGGGGTTCATAGCAATCAGCCCCAGCATTTT. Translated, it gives CASSEAGQGVHSNQPQHF.

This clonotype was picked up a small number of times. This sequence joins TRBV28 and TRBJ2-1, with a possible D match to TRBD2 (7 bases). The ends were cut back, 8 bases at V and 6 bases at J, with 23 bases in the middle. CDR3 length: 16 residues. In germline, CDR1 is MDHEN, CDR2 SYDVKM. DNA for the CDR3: TGTGCCAGCGGTGCGGTGGGGGGGCTGGGGCTCAATGAGCAGTTCTTC. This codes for CASGAVGGLGLNEQFF.